This passage covers 11 T cell receptor beta chains from one sample sequenced in a study of cytomegalovirus exposure and HLA in healthy donors. The PCR ran on 60 Vbeta and 13 Jbeta primers. TCRdb's copy holds only in-frame clones and misses some; the assay was immunoSEQ multiplex PCR. The sample has about 160,000 clones; about 88% are singletons. The sequenced material came from PBMCs. The receptors come from a woman aged 18-29 years in good health and CMV-seronegative.

J is TRBJ2-2 and V is TRBV19; 13 bases match TRBD2. Germline CDR1 LNHDA, CDR2 SQIVND (reference sequence). CDR3 length: 19 amino acids. V was pared by 5 bases and J by 0 bases, with 9 bases of the junction left unmatched. The CDR3 loop is CASSLVTGLAGPNTGELFF. In DNA form, the CDR3 reads TGTGCCAGTAGTCTCGTTACGGGACTAGCGGGACCGAACACCGGGGAGCTGTTTTTT.

V gene TRBV18 combines with J gene TRBJ2-2; possibly TRBD2 for D (6 bases). With 2 bases removed from V and 8 bases from J, the gap between germline ends came to 12 bases. From germline, CDR1 is KGHSH and CDR2 LQKENI. This CDR3 region has 14 residues. CDR3 protein: CASSPGGSYGELFF. The CDR3 DNA reads as TGTGCCAGCTCACCAGGAGGGAGTTATGGGGAGCTGTTTTTT.

This rearrangement joins TRBV28 to TRBJ1-5; tentative D call: TRBD1 (5 bases). Deletions cut 6 bases from V and 4 bases from J, with 10 bases between. This CDR3 spans 13 amino acids. CDR1 MDHEN and CDR2 SYDVKM come from the germline V gene. CDR3: CASSSQVNQPQHF. The DNA for the CDR3 is TGTGCCAGCAGCTCACAGGTGAATCAGCCCCAGCATTTT.

The chain has TRBV15 and TRBJ1-4; D call uncertain. The length of the CDR3 is 15 residues. Germline V gene data show CDR1 as LNHNV and CDR2 as YYDKDF (reference sequence). The V and J ends lost 6 bases and 4 bases respectively, with 15 bases between them. This CDR3 reads CATRLGREYNEKLFF. CDR3 coding DNA: TGTGCCACCAGGCTCGGGCGGGAATATAATGAAAAACTGTTTTTT.

The chain employs TRBV19 and TRBJ2-4, with no clear D. Germline V gene data show CDR1 as LNHDA and CDR2 as SQIVND (reference sequence). Trimming removed 6 bases at V and 6 bases at J, with 18 bases between. CDR3 length equals 15 residues. Written as DNA, the CDR3 is TGTGCCAGTAGCGCTCTTAAGAGCCCGGGAAACATTCAGTACTTC. Translated, it gives CASSALKSPGNIQYF.

The rearrangement joins TRBV4-1 to TRBJ1-4, with D possibly TRBD1 on 5 matching bases. The CDR3 runs to 14 residues. V lost 3 bases and J 5 bases, leaving 10 bases between the germline ends. Germline lookup yields CDR1 MGHRA and CDR2 YSYEKL. CDR3 sequence: CASSHWGLNEKLFF. As DNA, the CDR3 is TGCGCCAGCAGCCATTGGGGCCTGAATGAAAAACTGTTTTTT.

The V and J genes are TRBV19 and TRBJ2-3; 7 nucleotides align to TRBD2. V lost 3 bases to trimming and J lost 4 bases; unmatched junction nucleotides: 16. Germline-derived CDR1 and CDR2 are LNHDA and SQIVND (reference sequence). CDR3 length equals 18 residues. As DNA, the CDR3 is TGTGCCAGTAGTATTAAGACGGGAGGCCTTGTCAGCCCAGATACGCAGTATTTT. It is translated as CASSIKTGGLVSPDTQYF.

V gene TRBV6-1 combines with J gene TRBJ2-5; 8 nucleotides line up with TRBD1. The J call may be in error: the DNA end matches TRBJ2-7 better. This CDR3 has 14 amino acids. CDR1 MNHNS and CDR2 SASEGT come from the germline V gene. CDR3 sequence: CASAWGTGLFEQYF. For the CDR3, the DNA is TGTGCCTCAGCGTGGGGGACAGGTCTCTTCGAGCAGTACTTC.

This clone has more than one count but fewer than ten. The chain uses TRBV6-4 and TRBJ1-3; no clear D gene. The V gene lost 6 bases and the J gene lost 0 bases, with 12 bases spanning the gap. The CDR3 is 15 amino acids. Germline V CDR1 and CDR2: MRHNA, SNTAGT. In DNA form, the CDR3 reads TGTGCCAGCAGACGCGGCATTGTCTCTGGAAACACCATATATTTT. It encodes CASRRGIVSGNTIYF.

The CDR3 region has the DNA TGTGCCAGCAGTGACAGTTTGGCAGATACGCAGTATTTT. As protein: CASSDSLADTQYF. J is TRBJ2-3 and V is TRBV2; D uncertain. Trimming left V 3 bases short and J 4 bases short, with 8 bases between. The CDR3 is made up of 13 amino acids. CDR1 is SNHLY, CDR2 FYNNEI, per germline.

Notes on this clone: The sample has other DNA sequences that encode this CDR3 too. The chain links TRBV9 to TRBJ1-2; D remains unclear. The CDR3 covers 13 residues. The V gene lost 2 bases and the J gene lost 5 bases, with 10 bases spanning the gap. Germline V gene lookup returns CDR1 SGDLS and CDR2 YYNGEE. DNA of the CDR3: TGTGCCAGCAGCGTGGGCACGGATTATGGCTACACCTTC. Amino acid sequence: CASSVGTDYGYTF.